The rows below give T cell receptor beta chains drawn from one sample of a study of blood T cell repertoires in COVID-19. TCRdb keeps only in-frame clones here, not all; method: immunoSEQ multiplex PCR. The sample has over 75,000 clones, about 90% seen once. Sequencing was carried out using peripheral blood. Every receptor here comes from a human donor with active COVID-19. The donor label of this sample is uncertain. The CDR3 runs from the conserved cysteine through the conserved F or W. Each record gives: clone size, J gene, V gene, D gene, CDR3 protein, CDR3 DNA. A D gene is named only where the DNA matches it firmly. Not all rows give a size; the values are once, few, many and, for expanded clones, a class.

size: -; J: TRBJ1-1; V: TRBV18; D: -; CDR3: CASSPQGWGGGTEAFF; DNA: TGTGCCAGCTCACCACAGGGATGGGGGGGCGGCACTGAAGCTTTCTTT
size: -; J: TRBJ1-2; V: TRBV6-5; D: -; CDR3: CASFQRGRGYGYTF; DNA: TGTGCCAGCTTCCAGCGGGGGCGTGGCTATGGCTACACCTTC
size: -; J: TRBJ2-7; V: TRBV2; D: TRBD1; CDR3: CASRLGQGVAEQYF; DNA: TGTGCCAGCAGGCTCGGACAGGGGGTCGCCGAGCAGTACTTC
size: -; J: TRBJ2-1; V: TRBV14; D: TRBD2; CDR3: CASSQALAGGQGEQFF; DNA: TGTGCCAGCAGCCAAGCGCTAGCGGGGGGGCAAGGTGAGCAGTTCTTC
size: -; J: TRBJ1-4; V: TRBV6-6; D: -; CDR3: CASSLAGREKLFF; DNA: TGTGCCAGCAGTCTGGCAGGGCGTGAAAAACTGTTTTTT
size: -; J: TRBJ2-3; V: TRBV29-1; D: TRBD2; CDR3: CSVASGGSTDTQYF; DNA: TGCAGCGTGGCTAGCGGGGGGTCCACAGATACGCAGTATTTT
size: -; J: TRBJ1-1; V: TRBV4-3; D: -; CDR3: CASSHTDRRNTEAFF; DNA: TGCGCCAGCAGCCACACAGACAGGAGGAACACTGAAGCTTTCTTT
size: -; J: TRBJ2-7; V: TRBV18; D: -; CDR3: CASSPRGHSSYEQYF; DNA: TGTGCCAGCTCACCCAGGGGTCATAGCTCCTACGAGCAGTACTTC
size: -; J: TRBJ1-3; V: TRBV5-1; D: -; CDR3: CASRPVEGGNTIYF; DNA: TGCGCCAGCAGACCGGTGGAGGGCGGAAACACCATATATTTT
size: -; J: TRBJ2-2; V: TRBV6-5; D: TRBD1; CDR3: CASQTGTGELFF; DNA: TGTGCCAGCCAGACAGGGACCGGGGAGCTGTTTTTT
size: -; J: TRBJ2-3; V: TRBV5-1; D: -; CDR3: CASSPRTDSNTQYF; DNA: TGCGCCAGCAGCCCAAGGACAGATAGTAATACGCAGTATTTT
size: -; J: TRBJ1-6; V: TRBV7-8; D: TRBD1; CDR3: CASSLGGDRRNSPLHF; DNA: TGTGCCAGCAGCTTAGGGGGGGACAGGAGAAATTCACCCCTCCACTTT
size: once; J: TRBJ1-2; V: TRBV6-5; D: TRBD1; CDR3: CASAGQGNYGYTF; DNA: TGTGCCAGCGCGGGACAGGGCAACTATGGCTACACCTTC
size: -; J: TRBJ2-2; V: TRBV2; D: -; CDR3: CASRTGQNTGELFF; DNA: TGTGCCAGCAGGACGGGACAGAACACCGGGGAGCTGTTTTTT
size: -; J: TRBJ2-3; V: TRBV7-2; D: TRBD1; CDR3: CASSLAGQAADTQYF; DNA: TGTGCCAGCAGCTTAGCGGGACAGGCCGCAGATACGCAGTATTTT
size: few; J: TRBJ2-1; V: TRBV6-4; D: TRBD2; CDR3: CASSDSGGANEQFF; DNA: TGTGCCAGCAGTGACAGCGGGGGGGCCAATGAGCAGTTCTTC
size: once; J: TRBJ2-7; V: TRBV5-1; D: TRBD1; CDR3: CASSSGQGASYEQYF; DNA: TGCGCCAGCAGCTCAGGACAGGGGGCGTCCTACGAGCAGTACTTC
size: -; J: TRBJ2-1; V: TRBV6-4; D: TRBD2; CDR3: CASSGTSGGPLFF; DNA: TGTGCCAGCAGTGGTACTAGCGGGGGGCCCCTGTTCTTC
size: -; J: TRBJ2-1; V: TRBV9; D: TRBD2; CDR3: CASSVGSGAYNEQFF; DNA: TGTGCCAGCAGCGTAGGGAGCGGGGCATACAATGAGCAGTTCTTC
size: -; J: TRBJ1-1; V: TRBV7-9; D: TRBD1; CDR3: CASSFGTEKNTEAFF; DNA: TGTGCCAGCAGCTTCGGGACAGAAAAGAACACTGAAGCTTTCTTT
size: -; J: TRBJ2-4; V: TRBV6-5; D: -; CDR3: CASSRTLSAKNIQYF; DNA: TGTGCCAGCAGCCGGACTCTTTCAGCCAAAAACATTCAGTACTTC
size: -; J: TRBJ1-6; V: TRBV28; D: -; CDR3: CASSPVTGDNSPLHF; DNA: TGTGCCAGCAGCCCCGTGACAGGCGATAATTCACCCCTCCACTTT
size: -; J: TRBJ2-1; V: TRBV4-3; D: -; CDR3: CASSQAREISYNEQFF; DNA: TGCGCCAGCAGCCAAGCGAGGGAAATCTCCTACAATGAGCAGTTCTTC
size: -; J: TRBJ2-1; V: TRBV4-3; D: TRBD1; CDR3: CASSQDLPGGSYNEQFF; DNA: TGCGCCAGCAGCCAAGATCTGCCAGGGGGTTCCTACAATGAGCAGTTCTTC
size: once; J: TRBJ1-1; V: TRBV7-2; D: -; CDR3: CASRLSEANTEAFF; DNA: TGTGCCAGCAGATTGAGTGAAGCGAACACTGAAGCTTTCTTT
size: -; J: TRBJ2-3; V: TRBV10-3; D: TRBD1; CDR3: CAISELDRETGSTDTQYF; DNA: TGTGCCATCAGTGAGTTAGACAGGGAGACGGGTAGCACAGATACGCAGTATTTT
size: -; J: TRBJ2-3; V: TRBV7-9; D: -; CDR3: CASSFMRQVQDTQYF; DNA: TGTGCCAGCAGCTTCATGCGACAGGTTCAAGATACGCAGTATTTT
size: -; J: TRBJ2-5; V: TRBV11-2; D: -; CDR3: CASSLVEPRETQYF; DNA: TGTGCCAGCAGCTTAGTGGAGCCACGGGAGACCCAGTACTTC
size: -; J: TRBJ1-4; V: TRBV3-1/TRBV3-2; D: TRBD1; CDR3: CASSQKGANEKLFF; DNA: TGTGCCAGCAGCCAAAAGGGGGCGAATGAAAAACTGTTTTTT
size: -; J: TRBJ2-5; V: TRBV9; D: -; CDR3: CASSPNVAYQETQYF; DNA: TGTGCCAGCAGCCCCAATGTTGCGTACCAAGAGACCCAGTACTTC
size: -; J: TRBJ2-1; V: TRBV6-2/TRBV6-3; D: TRBD1; CDR3: CASSRQGQGYNEQFF; DNA: TGTGCCAGCAGTCGACAGGGTCAGGGGTACAATGAGCAGTTCTTC
size: few; J: TRBJ2-7; V: TRBV27; D: TRBD1; CDR3: CASSSGQGPYEQYF; DNA: TGTGCCAGCAGTTCGGGACAGGGTCCATACGAGCAGTACTTC
size: -; J: TRBJ2-3; V: TRBV29-1; D: TRBD1; CDR3: CSVEGGQESTDTQYF; DNA: TGCAGCGTTGAGGGCGGACAGGAAAGCACAGATACGCAGTATTTT
size: -; J: TRBJ2-5; V: TRBV7-2; D: TRBD2; CDR3: CASSLGTSGGAKTQYF; DNA: TGTGCCAGCAGCCTCGGGACTAGCGGGGGGGCGAAGACCCAGTACTTC